The present T cell receptor beta chain was sequenced within a study of patients and donors after allogeneic stem cell transplantation (dated by TCRdb to 2018 to 2021). V is pared back by 2 bases and J by 6 bases, with 13 bases lying between the germline termini. The germline V gene sets CDR1 to ENHRY and CDR2 to SYGVKD. The CDR3 holds 15 amino acids from the cysteine to the phenylalanine. Left in the record is the CDR3 DNA by itself, 45 bases read in frame from the first base. Library construction relied on RT-PCR. Sequencing took place on a NextSeq 550. TCRdb reprocessed the public reads (quality trimming at Q25 with fastp, clone calling with MiXCR) and kept in-frame beta chains. Records with the same CDR3 protein are collapsed into one entry carrying the most frequent genes and DNA. Across this sample there are over 150,000 distinct CDR3 sequences, with over 25% seen only once. The leading ten clones occupy around 3.3% of the sample.

On this clonotype itself: Which antigen it targets is not known. Per-base qualities were not stored, and no clone one base away is much larger.

The rearrangement joined TRBV10-3 to TRBJ2-2, and TRBD1 may be the D gene, going by 6 matching bases. The source material was blood, either unsorted or a sorted T cell fraction (not recorded which). The source of this sequence is a human donor who was either an allogeneic HSCT recipient or a stem cell or donor lymphocyte infusion donor (not recorded which). It is not recorded whose cells these are; they may come from a transplant donor. The CDR3 region has the sequence CAISEGRGPPGELFF. The sequence in DNA is TGTGCCATCAGTGAGGGCAGGGGTCCCCCCGGGGAGCTGTTTTTT.